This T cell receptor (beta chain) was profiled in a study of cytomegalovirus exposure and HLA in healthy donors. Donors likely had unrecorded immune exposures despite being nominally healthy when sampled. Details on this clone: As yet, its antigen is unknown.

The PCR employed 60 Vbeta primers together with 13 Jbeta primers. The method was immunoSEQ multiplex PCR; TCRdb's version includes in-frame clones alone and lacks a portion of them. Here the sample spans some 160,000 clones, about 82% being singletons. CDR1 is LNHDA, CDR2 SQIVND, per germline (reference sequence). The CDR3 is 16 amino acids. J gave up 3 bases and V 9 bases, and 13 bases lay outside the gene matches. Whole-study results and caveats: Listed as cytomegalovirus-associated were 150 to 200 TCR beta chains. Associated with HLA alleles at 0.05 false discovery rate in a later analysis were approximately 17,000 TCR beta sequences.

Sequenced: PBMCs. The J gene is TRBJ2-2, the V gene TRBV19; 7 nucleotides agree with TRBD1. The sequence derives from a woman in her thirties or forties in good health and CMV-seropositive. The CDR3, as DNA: TGTGCCAGCCGGGACAGCCCACAGACTTACACCGGGGAGCTGTTTTTT. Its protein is CASRDSPQTYTGELFF. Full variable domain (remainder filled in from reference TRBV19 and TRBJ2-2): DGGITQSPKYLFRKEGQNVTLSCEQNLNHDAMYWYRQDPGQGLRLIYYSQIVNDFQKGDIAEGYSVSREKKESFPLTVTSAQKNPTAFYLCASRDSPQTYTGELFFGEGSRLTVL.